This is a list of T cell receptor beta chains from one sample in a study of T cells after yellow fever vaccination. TCRdb ran MiXCR on the 5' RACE reads and lists one entry per CDR3 protein. This repertoire shows fewer than 350,000 distinct CDR3 sequences, roughly 3.5% found once; its top ten account for about a quarter. The source material was PBMCs, sampled on the day of the yellow fever booster vaccination. Source of these receptors: a man between 18 and 29 years old who received the YFV17D yellow fever vaccine. Both conserved end residues are part of each CDR3. The D gene is left open where the match is weak. Clone size is given for some rows only: seen once, a few or many times, or a class if the clone is expanded.

V	D	size	J	DNA	CDR3
TRBV28	TRBD1	many	TRBJ2-2	TGTGCCAGAACCCGACAGGGGATAACCTGGGAGCTGTTTTTT	CARTRQGITWELFF
TRBV27	NA	many	TRBJ1-3	TGTGCCAGCAGTCAGAGCTCTGGAAACACCATATATTTT	CASSQSSGNTIYF
TRBV12-3/TRBV12-4	NA	few	TRBJ1-5	TGTGCCAGCAGTCAATCGGACCGGTATCAGCCCCAGCATTTT	CASSQSDRYQPQHF
TRBV9	NA	few	TRBJ2-4	TGTGCCAGCAGCGTAGAAAAGTTTAGCATTCAGTACTTC	CASSVEKFSIQYF
TRBV4-2	NA	many	TRBJ2-1	TGTGCCAGCAGCTTCCGCCTGGGGGCGGGGGATGAGCAGTTCTTC	CASSFRLGAGDEQFF
TRBV12-3/TRBV12-4	NA	NA	TRBJ1-2	TGTGCCAGCAGTTTCAACCACCGGGGGGGCAAGGATGGCTACACCTTC	CASSFNHRGGKDGYTF
TRBV6-2/TRBV6-3	NA	many	TRBJ1-5	TGTGCCAGCAGTTACTCCGGCAGGGATCAGCCCCAGCATTTT	CASSYSGRDQPQHF
TRBV10-3	TRBD1	many	TRBJ1-1	TGTGCCATCAGACGAGGACAGGGAAATACTGAAGCTTTCTTT	CAIRRGQGNTEAFF
TRBV6-2/TRBV6-3	NA	NA	TRBJ1-2	TGTGCCAGCAGTTACGGTCTCGAGGGCTACACCTTC	CASSYGLEGYTF
TRBV5-5	NA	many	TRBJ2-1	TGTGCCAGCAGCTTTTTTTATGAGCAGTTCTTC	CASSFFYEQFF
TRBV7-2	NA	many	TRBJ2-3	TGTGCCAGCAGCCTGTCCGGGACAGATACGCAGTATTTT	CASSLSGTDTQYF
TRBV28	TRBD1	NA	TRBJ1-1	TGTGCCAGCAGTCCCCAGGGGGCTGGGGACACTGGAGCTTTCTTT	CASSPQGAGDTGAFF
TRBV6-2/TRBV6-3	NA	many	TRBJ2-5	TGTGCCAGCAAGCCAGAAGGCTACCAAGAGACCCAGTACTTC	CASKPEGYQETQYF
TRBV6-5	NA	many	TRBJ1-5	TGTGCCAGCAGTTACTCTGGCGGGTTCAATCAGCCCCAGCATTTT	CASSYSGGFNQPQHF
TRBV10-3	TRBD2	few	TRBJ2-1	TGTGCCATCAGTCGACTAGCGGATAGCTCCTACAATGAGCAGTTCTTC	CAISRLADSSYNEQFF
TRBV9	NA	many	TRBJ1-5	TGTGCCAGCAGCGTCCAGGGAGGCAATCAGCCCCAGCATTTT	CASSVQGGNQPQHF
TRBV29-1	NA	many	TRBJ2-3	TGCAGCGTTGACAGGTCAGATACGCAGTATTTT	CSVDRSDTQYF
TRBV19	NA	NA	TRBJ2-5	TGTGCCAGTAGTGGGGCTGGCTTAGGGACCCAGTACTTC	CASSGAGLGTQYF
TRBV27	TRBD2	NA	TRBJ2-7	TGTGCCAGCAGCCCCCCCGGGGGGGGCTACTACGAGCAGTACTTC	CASSPPGGGYYEQYF
TRBV6-6	NA	many	TRBJ2-1	TGTGCCAGCAGTTACTCGGGCCCCCCCAATGAGCAGTTCTTC	CASSYSGPPNEQFF
TRBV20-1	NA	few	TRBJ2-5	TGCAGTGCTAGGGAGGCAACCCGGCGGGAGACCCAGTACTTC	CSAREATRRETQYF
TRBV13	TRBD2	few	TRBJ2-5	TGTGCCAGCAGCCCGCGGGGGGTTGGGGAGACCCAGTACTTC	CASSPRGVGETQYF
TRBV7-2	NA	NA	TRBJ2-6	TGTGCCAGCGCTGGGGCCAACGTCCTGACTTTC	CASAGANVLTF
TRBV6-2/TRBV6-3	NA	many	TRBJ2-1	TGTGCCAGCAGGAACAGGGTGTGGTCCTACAATGAGCAGTTCTTC	CASRNRVWSYNEQFF
TRBV12-3/TRBV12-4	TRBD2	many	TRBJ2-1	TGTGCCAGCAGTTTCCCCAGCGGGGGCCAAACTGACAATGAGCAGTTCTTC	CASSFPSGGQTDNEQFF
TRBV14	TRBD1	NA	TRBJ2-7	TGTGCCAGCAGCTCTACGGACAGGAGCTCCTACGAGCAGTACTTC	CASSSTDRSSYEQYF
TRBV3-1	NA	few	TRBJ2-7	TGTGCCAGCAGCCAAGGGAGGGCCGGATGGGGCGAGCAGTACTTC	CASSQGRAGWGEQYF
TRBV12-3/TRBV12-4	NA	many	TRBJ2-3	TGTGCCAGCAGCTTATTTACAGATACGCAGTATTTT	CASSLFTDTQYF
TRBV29-1	NA	many	TRBJ2-7	TGCAGCGTTGAGTCGGACGGTGAAGGCTACGAGCAGTACTTC	CSVESDGEGYEQYF
TRBV10-3	TRBD2	many	TRBJ2-7	TGTGCCATCAGCCGGACTAGCGGGGGTTCCGAGGAGCAGTACTTC	CAISRTSGGSEEQYF
TRBV12-3/TRBV12-4	NA	few	TRBJ1-2	TGTGCCAGCAGCCGACAGACGGAGGGGATCGGGTACACCTTC	CASSRQTEGIGYTF
TRBV12-3/TRBV12-4	NA	NA	TRBJ1-1	TGTGCCAGCAGTCGAAATCAGGGTGAAGCTTTCTTT	CASSRNQGEAFF
TRBV20-1	NA	few	TRBJ1-2	TGCAGTGCTAGGAGACCGACATCGGGTGGCTACACCTTC	CSARRPTSGGYTF
TRBV5-1	NA	NA	TRBJ2-2	TGCGCCAGCAGCTTGGTATGGGCTGGCGGGGAGCTGTTTTTT	CASSLVWAGGELFF
TRBV7-3	NA	few	TRBJ1-1	TGTGCCAGCAGCTTAAATTCGAGGGTATCTGGGGACACTGAAGCTTTCTTT	CASSLNSRVSGDTEAFF
TRBV5-1	NA	many	TRBJ2-5	TGCGCCAGCAGCTGGAACCCGGGGGCTAAAGAGACCCAGTACTTC	CASSWNPGAKETQYF
TRBV12-3/TRBV12-4	TRBD2	few	TRBJ2-7	TGTGCCAGCAGTTATTATAGCGGGGGCCACTTCTACGAGCAGTACTTC	CASSYYSGGHFYEQYF
TRBV20-1	NA	many	TRBJ2-1	TGCAGTGCTAATAGACTGGACTTTTACAATGAGCAGTTCTTC	CSANRLDFYNEQFF
TRBV10-3	NA	NA	TRBJ2-5	TGTGCCATCAAGGGGACGGCCCTAGAGACCCTGTACTTC	CAIKGTALETLYF
TRBV9	NA	many	TRBJ2-1	TGTGCCAGCAGCGTAGTGGTGGGGGGTCCTTTCAATGAGCAGTTCTTC	CASSVVVGGPFNEQFF
TRBV3-1	TRBD1	few	TRBJ2-1	TGTGCCAGCAGCCAGGCCCGGGACAGGGTGGCCAATGAGCAGTTCTTC	CASSQARDRVANEQFF
TRBV7-9	NA	many	TRBJ2-5	TGTGCCAGCAGCTTTCCGTTCGGGGGGCCAATGGGAGAGACCCAGTACTTC	CASSFPFGGPMGETQYF
TRBV11-2	NA	few	TRBJ1-5	TGTGCCAGCAGCTTAGGGACTCGCCAGCCCCAGCATTTT	CASSLGTRQPQHF
TRBV6-5	NA	NA	TRBJ1-2	TGTGCCAGCAGTTTTCAGGCCTGGGACTACTATGGCTACACCTTC	CASSFQAWDYYGYTF
TRBV29-1	NA	many	TRBJ1-1	TGCAGCGTTGTTAAGGCAGGGGTGAACACTGAAGCTTTCTTT	CSVVKAGVNTEAFF
TRBV28	TRBD1	many	TRBJ1-2	TGTGCCAGCAGCCTATCAGGGGGCGGGTATGGCTACACCTTC	CASSLSGGGYGYTF
TRBV29-1	TRBD2	NA	TRBJ2-7	TGCAGCGGAATAGCGGGGAACTCCTACGAGCAGTACTTC	CSGIAGNSYEQYF
TRBV7-2	NA	few	TRBJ1-6	TGTGCCAGCAGCTTAGGATTCCAAGACCTCCACTTT	CASSLGFQDLHF
TRBV29-1	TRBD1	NA	TRBJ1-1	TGCAGCGTTGAGACAGGGGGAGGAACTGAAGCTTTCTTT	CSVETGGGTEAFF
TRBV4-1	TRBD2	NA	TRBJ2-1	TGCGCCAGCAGCCAGGGTCTAGCGGGGGGCTACAATGAGCAGTTCTTC	CASSQGLAGGYNEQFF
TRBV15	NA	NA	TRBJ1-1	TGTGCCACCGGGAGGGGGACGAACACTGAAGCTTTCTTT	CATGRGTNTEAFF
TRBV6-2/TRBV6-3	TRBD1	many	TRBJ1-4	TGTGCCAGCAGTGCCCCGGGACAGCTCAATGAAAAACTGTTTTTT	CASSAPGQLNEKLFF
TRBV19	TRBD1	NA	TRBJ2-1	TGTGCCAGTACCCTGACAGGGGGGGATGAGCAGTTCTTC	CASTLTGGDEQFF
TRBV27	NA	NA	TRBJ1-5	TGTGCCAGCAGCGGACCATCTTTGTCTCAGCCCCAGCATTTT	CASSGPSLSQPQHF
TRBV5-4	NA	few	TRBJ2-3	TGTGCCAGCAGCCTAGACCGATTCGGAGCGTATTTT	CASSLDRFGAYF
TRBV2	TRBD1	few	TRBJ2-7	TGTGCCGGTAAACCGGGACAGGGATACGAGCAGTACTTC	CAGKPGQGYEQYF
TRBV27	NA	many	TRBJ1-1	TGTGCCAGCAGTTTTAGACTGGGCACTGAAGCTTTCTTT	CASSFRLGTEAFF
TRBV6-5	NA	NA	TRBJ1-2	TGTGCCAGCAGGAGACGAACTGGAGATAACTATGGCTACACCTTC	CASRRRTGDNYGYTF
TRBV12-3/TRBV12-4	NA	many	TRBJ2-7	TGTGCCAGCAGTTTTGGGTACTCCTACGAGCAGTACTTC	CASSFGYSYEQYF